Each of the 25 T cell receptor beta chains below was sequenced from the same sample in a study of OX40 agonist ivuxolimab in advanced cancers. Produced via immunoSEQ multiplex PCR; TCRdb's table is partial and in-frame only. The table shows 50,000 to 55,000 clones, with approximately 84% occurring only once. This specimen consisted of CD4+ or CD8+ T cells sorted from blood, obtained in a trial of the OX40 agonist ivuxolimab. These TCRs come from an adult with an advanced solid tumor such as melanoma, head and neck, liver or kidney cancer.

The J gene is TRBJ1-3, the V gene TRBV29-1, with D uncertain. Germline loops: CDR1 SQVTM, CDR2 ANQGSEA. There are 14 residues in the CDR3. V lost 6 bases and J 0 bases, leaving 12 bases between the germline ends. CDR3 amino acids: CSVEQKDSGNTIYF. DNA for the CDR3: TGCAGCGTGGAGCAGAAAGACTCTGGAAACACCATATATTTT.

The sample holds one count of this clone. This chain joins TRBV6-5 and TRBJ1-1; the D gene is possibly TRBD1 (5 bases). The CDR3 length is 13 residues. Germline CDR1 and CDR2: MNHEY and SVGAGI. Trimming shortened V by 6 bases and J by 2 bases, and 10 bases separated the two germline ends. The chain's CDR3 is CASSLGANTEAFF. In DNA, the CDR3 is TGTGCCAGCAGCCTTGGGGCCAACACTGAAGCTTTCTTT.

The V gene is TRBV28, the J gene TRBJ2-7, with D perhaps TRBD1 (6 bases). There are 14 residues in the CDR3. Trimming pared 6 bases from V and 9 bases from J, leaving 21 bases between. CDR1 is MDHEN and CDR2 is SYDVKM in the germline V gene. CDR3 amino acids: CASSSGTYPPLQYF. The DNA for the CDR3 is TGTGCCAGCAGCTCCGGGACATACCCCCCATTGCAGTACTTC.

This clone has only one observation. The gene calls are TRBV7-2 and TRBJ2-5, with TRBD2 matching 11 bases. CDR3 length: 14 residues. The germline gives CDR1 SGHTA, CDR2 FQGNSA. Germline trimming cut 6 bases from V and 4 bases from J; bases unmatched to any gene: 4. CDR3 DNA: TGTGCCAGCAGACTAGGACTAGCGGGAGAGACCCAGTACTTC. As protein: CASRLGLAGETQYF.

CDR3 DNA: TGTGCCAGCAGCTTGGTAGGGAGTAATTCACCCCTCCACTTT. Translation: CASSLVGSNSPLHF. This rearrangement joins TRBV5-6 to TRBJ1-6; unclear D gene. Germline V gene lookup returns CDR1 SGHDT and CDR2 YYEEEE. Trimming took off 0 bases at V and 6 bases at J, with 7 bases between the two ends. CDR3 length: 14 residues.

The CDR3 DNA reads TGTGCCAGCAGCTTAGCCAGGAACACCGGGGAGCTGTTTTTT. Protein sequence: CASSLARNTGELFF. V gene TRBV11-3 combines with J gene TRBJ2-2; D unclear. Trimming left V 1 base short and J 1 base short, with 4 bases between. The CDR3 totals 14 residues. The germline gives CDR1 SGHNT, CDR2 YENEEA.

This chain joins TRBV29-1 and TRBJ1-1; TRBD1 matches at 7 bases. The CDR3 extends over 14 amino acids. Per the germline V gene, CDR1 is SQVTM and CDR2 is ANQGSEA. V dropped 2 bases and J dropped 4; count of bases not matched to a gene: 7. CDR3 sequence (DNA): TGCAGCGTTGAATTTGGCAGGGGGGGCACTGAAGCTTTCTTT. Its translation is CSVEFGRGGTEAFF.

This clone has only one observation. This sequence joins TRBV5-1 and TRBJ2-7; TRBD1 aligns across 7 bases. CDR1 and CDR2 from the germline V gene are SGHRS and YFSETQ. The CDR3 spans 14 residues. V shed 5 bases and J 1 base; nucleotides not matched to a gene: 6. The CDR3 bases are TGCGCCAGCAGGTCCGGGACAGCTTCCTACGAGCAGTACTTC. Translated, it gives CASRSGTASYEQYF.

This clone was picked up a small number of times. This sequence joins TRBV9 and TRBJ2-5; a weak D match, TRBD1 (6 bases). The ends were cut back, 3 bases at V and 5 bases at J, with 11 bases in the middle. The CDR3 has 13 amino acids. The germline gives CDR1 SGDLS, CDR2 YYNGEE. The DNA for the CDR3 is TGTGCCAGCAGCGGAGGACAGTCGGAGACCCAGTACTTC. This translates into CASSGGQSETQYF.

The rearrangement links TRBV5-1 to TRBJ2-7; D gene ambiguous. V lost 0 bases, J lost 2 bases, and 3 bases lay in between. The CDR3 has 12 residues. Germline loops: CDR1 SGHRS, CDR2 YFSETQ. The CDR3 coding sequence is TGCGCCAGCAGCTTGGTAGCCTACGAGCAGTACTTC. Translating it yields CASSLVAYEQYF.

The chain combines TRBV11-2 with TRBJ2-7; possibly TRBD1 for D (5 bases). The germline V and J ends were trimmed by 1 base and 5 bases, with 9 bases remaining between them. Germline V gene data show CDR1 as SGHAT and CDR2 as FQNNGV. CDR3 length: 13 residues. The CDR3 region has the DNA TGTGCCAGCAGCTTAGTCGGACAAAACGAGCAGTACTTC. Translated: CASSLVGQNEQYF.

The chain joins TRBV6-1 to TRBJ2-3; a weak D match, TRBD2 (9 bases). V was clipped by 3 bases and J by 6 bases, with 19 bases between them. The germline CDR1 and CDR2 sequences are MNHNS and SASEGT. The CDR3 length is 16 residues. The DNA for the CDR3 is TGTGCCAGCAGTGATCCAAGCGGGAGGACAGGGGATACGCAGTATTTT. Translating it yields CASSDPSGRTGDTQYF.

This chain connects TRBV14 to TRBJ2-2, with no clear D. This CDR3 has 15 residues. CDR1 and CDR2 (germline): SGHDN, FVKESK. V was trimmed by 0 bases and J by 4 bases, leaving 9 bases between them. The chain's CDR3 is CASSQDVRRTGELFF. The CDR3 DNA follows: TGTGCCAGCAGCCAAGATGTCAGGCGCACCGGGGAGCTGTTTTTT.

J is TRBJ1-1 and V is TRBV6-5; no reliable D call. V gave up 5 bases and J gave up 4 bases, with 11 bases separating them. CDR3 length: 13 residues. From germline, CDR1 is MNHEY and CDR2 SVGAGI. The CDR3 here is CASSPRQLTEAFF. The DNA for the CDR3 is TGTGCCAGCAGTCCCCGGCAGCTCACTGAAGCTTTCTTT.

Only one count was recorded for this clone. This chain links TRBV11-3 with TRBJ1-2, with no clear D. CDR3 length: 15 amino acids. Per the germline V gene, CDR1 is SGHNT and CDR2 is YENEEA. Trimming stripped 1 base from V and 0 bases from J, with 9 bases between. This CDR3 is CASSLGSRPNYGYTF. For the CDR3, the DNA is TGTGCCAGCAGCTTAGGTAGCAGACCTAACTATGGCTACACCTTC. Together with reference TRBV11-3 and TRBJ1-2, the CDR3 gives the full variable domain: EAGVVQSPRYKIIEKKQPVAFWCNPISGHNTLYWYLQNLGQGPELLIRYENEEAVDDSQLPKDRFSAERLKGVDSTLKIQPAELGDSAVYLCASSLGSRPNYGYTFGSGTRLTVV.

This chain connects TRBV10-3 to TRBJ2-2, with D uncertain. The CDR3 has 14 amino acids. The germline V gene has CDR1 ENHRY and CDR2 SYGVKD. V was shortened by 0 bases and J by 3 bases, with 5 bases between the two germline ends. CDR3 in amino acids: CAISESSDTGELFF. The DNA of the CDR3 is TGTGCCATCAGTGAGTCGAGTGACACCGGGGAGCTGTTTTTT.

The V call is TRBV5-1, the J call TRBJ2-3; D might be TRBD2 (6 bases). The CDR3 has 16 residues. V lost 0 bases to trimming and J lost 2 bases, with 13 bases between them. CDR1 is SGHRS and CDR2 is YFSETQ in the germline V gene. As DNA, the CDR3 is TGCGCCAGCAGCTTGGGGGCGGGGACCCTCACAGATACGCAGTATTTT. Protein product: CASSLGAGTLTDTQYF.

The rearrangement joins TRBV11-3 to TRBJ1-2, with 8 bases that match TRBD1. The CDR3 runs 15 residues. Germline trimming cut 1 base from V and 4 bases from J; bases unmatched to any gene: 5. Germline assignment: CDR1 SGHNT and CDR2 YENEEA. CDR3 DNA sequence: TGTGCCAGCAGCTTAGGTGGGACAGGAGTCTATGGCTACACCTTC. It encodes CASSLGGTGVYGYTF.

This clone occurred once. This rearrangement joins TRBV7-8 to TRBJ2-2, with 9 bases aligning to TRBD1. V lost 1 base, J lost 5 bases, and 8 bases stayed unmatched. The CDR3 covers 17 residues. Germline V gives CDR1 SGHVS, CDR2 FQNEAQ. CDR3 DNA: TGTGCCAGCAGCTTAGGCCCGGGACAGGGTTCAACCGGGGAGCTGTTTTTT. This translates into CASSLGPGQGSTGELFF.

The chain recombines TRBV7-2 with TRBJ2-7; 8 nucleotides align to TRBD1. The CDR3 is 15 amino acids. CDR1 SGHTA and CDR2 FQGNSA come from the germline V gene. Losses at the gene ends were 7 bases for V and 2 bases for J; bases not matched to a gene: 10. The CDR3 protein is CASTGGALGTYEQYF. CDR3 nucleotides: TGTGCCAGCACAGGGGGCGCCTTGGGAACCTACGAGCAGTACTTC.

The chain couples TRBV2 to TRBJ1-5; TRBD1 might be the D (6 bases). The CDR3 runs 14 residues. The germline V gene encodes CDR1 SNHLY and CDR2 FYNNEI. Trimming stripped 5 bases from V and 1 base from J, with 9 bases between. The CDR3 DNA follows: TGTGCCAGCAGTACTGACAGGAGCAATCAGCCCCAGCATTTT. Amino acids: CASSTDRSNQPQHF.

The V gene is TRBV19, the J gene TRBJ2-7, with TRBD2 matching 9 bases. Germline loops: CDR1 LNHDA, CDR2 SQIVND (reference sequence). The CDR3 is 16 amino acids. The V segment lost 4 bases and the J segment 0 bases; nucleotides outside the gene matches: 7. The CDR3, as DNA: TGTGCCAGTAGTACCCTGCTAGCGGGGAGCTCCTACGAGCAGTACTTC. Its protein is CASSTLLAGSSYEQYF. Filled out from reference TRBV19 and TRBJ2-7, the complete variable domain reads DGGITQSPKYLFRKEGQNVTLSCEQNLNHDAMYWYRQDPGQGLRLIYYSQIVNDFQKGDIAEGYSVSREKKESFPLTVTSAQKNPTAFYLCASSTLLAGSSYEQYFGPGTRLTVT.

The V and J genes are TRBV28 and TRBJ2-7; 7 bases align to TRBD2. In germline, CDR1 is MDHEN, CDR2 SYDVKM. The CDR3 sequence is 14 residues long. The V segment lost 9 bases and the J segment 0 bases; nucleotides outside the gene matches: 8. The CDR3 here is CASRQRGGSYEQYF. CDR3 nucleotide sequence: TGTGCCAGTAGGCAGCGGGGTGGCTCCTACGAGCAGTACTTC.

This chain links TRBV11-3 with TRBJ2-1, with D perhaps given as TRBD1 or TRBD2 (5 bases each). The V and J ends lost 5 bases and 5 bases respectively, with 16 bases between them. The CDR3 consists of 15 residues. Germline V gene sequence: CDR1 SGHNT, CDR2 YENEEA. The CDR3 bases are TGTGCCAGCAGCAGTGCCCCGGGACCCAACAATGAGCAGTTCTTC. Encoded protein: CASSSAPGPNNEQFF. The entire variable domain, with the rest obtained from reference TRBV11-3 and TRBJ2-1, is as follows: EAGVVQSPRYKIIEKKQPVAFWCNPISGHNTLYWYLQNLGQGPELLIRYENEEAVDDSQLPKDRFSAERLKGVDSTLKIQPAELGDSAVYLCASSSAPGPNNEQFFGPGTRLTVL.

The rearrangement links TRBV5-8 to TRBJ1-1; D is uncertain. Germline V gene sequence: CDR1 SGHTS, CDR2 YDEGEE. The V end lost 3 bases, the J end lost 3 bases, and 9 bases lay between the germline ends. The CDR3 sequence is 13 residues long. CDR3 nucleotide sequence: TGTGCCAGCAGCTGGACTTGGGACACTGAAGCTTTCTTT. Protein: CASSWTWDTEAFF.